A single sample gave rise to the 13 T cell receptor beta chains below, sequenced in a study of Ad26.COV2.S vaccination and SARS-CoV-2 variants. Treatment noted: roughly 20 received Ad26.COV2.S at low or high dose, single or two shots; about 5 received placebo; per-sample allocation not given. Sampling was done on day 63 after the first vaccine or placebo injection. Only in-frame clones appear in the TCRdb table, and some are missing; sequencing was by immunoSEQ multiplex PCR. This table has roughly 700,000 clones, more than 70% appearing once. The source material was peripheral blood, sampled in a trial of Ad26.COV2.S vaccine versus placebo. The receptors come from a person aged 18-65 years who received the Ad26.COV2.S COVID-19 vaccine or a placebo.

The gene calls are TRBV24-1 and TRBJ2-5; 8 positions match TRBD2. Per germline, CDR1 KGHDR and CDR2 SFDVKD. This CDR3 contains 16 residues. V lost 1 base and J lost 3; bases outside the gene matches: 6. CDR3: CATSDFPTSGKETQYF. The CDR3 region has the DNA TGTGCCACCAGTGATTTCCCTACTAGCGGTAAAGAGACCCAGTACTTC.

This clone was observed a handful of times. The chain employs TRBV29-1 and TRBJ1-5; weak D call: TRBD1 (6 bases). The length of the CDR3 is 14 residues. Germline assignment: CDR1 SQVTM and CDR2 ANQGSEA. With 7 bases removed from V and 0 bases from J, the gap between germline ends came to 13 bases. Here the CDR3 DNA reads TGCAGCGAGGGGGGGCAGCTTAGCAATCAGCCCCAGCATTTT. It is translated as CSEGGQLSNQPQHF. The complete variable domain, with remaining parts taken from reference TRBV29-1 and TRBJ1-5, reads SAVISQKPSRDICQRGTSLTIQCQVDSQVTMMFWYRQQPGQSLTLIATANQGSEATYESGFVIDKFPISRPNLTFSTLTVSNMSPEDSSIYLCSEGGQLSNQPQHFGDGTRLSIL.

The chain links TRBV27 to TRBJ2-1; 9 bases fit TRBD1. The CDR3 length is 14 residues. From germline, CDR1 is MNHEY and CDR2 SMNVEV (reference sequence). The V gene end was trimmed by 8 bases and the J gene end by 6 bases; junction bases not matched to a gene: 8. CDR3 residues: CASAWDRVRNEQFF. CDR3 nucleotides: TGTGCCAGCGCCTGGGACAGGGTACGCAATGAGCAGTTCTTC.

The rearrangement uses TRBV5-4 and TRBJ1-4; 7 positions match TRBD1. Germline assignment: CDR1 SGHNT and CDR2 YYREEE (reference sequence). This CDR3 region has 16 residues. The V segment lost 1 base and the J segment 8 bases; nucleotides outside the gene matches: 11. CDR3 region: CASSLTAGQGGEKLFF. The CDR3 DNA sequence: TGTGCCAGCAGCTTGACCGCCGGGCAGGGGGGCGAAAAACTGTTTTTT.

The chain links TRBV14 to TRBJ1-1; D gene ambiguous. V dropped 4 bases and J dropped 0 bases, with 6 bases sitting between them. This CDR3 contains 13 residues. The V gene's germline CDR1 is SGHDN and CDR2 FVKESK. CDR3 loop: CASSPQVNTEAFF. CDR3 DNA: TGTGCCAGCAGCCCTCAGGTGAACACTGAAGCTTTCTTT.

The rearrangement links TRBV9 to TRBJ1-2; maybe TRBD1 (6 bases). CDR3 length: 14 amino acids. V dropped 2 bases and J dropped 2 bases, with 10 bases sitting between them. The germline V gene encodes CDR1 SGDLS and CDR2 YYNGEE. The CDR3 is CASSVRGGNYGYTF. The DNA of the CDR3 is TGTGCCAGCAGCGTTAGAGGGGGAAACTATGGCTACACCTTC. The whole variable domain, remainder taken from reference TRBV9 and TRBJ1-2, is DSGVTQTPKHLITATGQRVTLRCSPRSGDLSVYWYQQSLDQGLQFLIQYYNGEERAKGNILERFSAQQFPDLHSELNLSSLELGDSALYFCASSVRGGNYGYTFGSGTRLTVV.

The chain links TRBV6-5 to TRBJ2-7, with TRBD1 matching over 8 bases. Germline trimming cut 6 bases from V and 11 bases from J; bases unmatched to any gene: 12. The germline CDR1 and CDR2 sequences are MNHEY and SVGAGI. There are 13 residues in the CDR3. The CDR3 is CASSPPMTGEEYF. CDR3 nucleotide sequence: TGTGCCAGCAGCCCACCGATGACAGGGGAGGAGTACTTC.

The chain uses TRBV9 and TRBJ1-3; D gene ambiguous. The CDR3 contains 13 residues. Germline V gives CDR1 SGDLS, CDR2 YYNGEE. V dropped 0 bases and J dropped 4 bases, with 5 bases sitting between them. This CDR3 reads CASSVDRGNTIYF. CDR3 DNA sequence: TGTGCCAGCAGCGTAGATCGGGGAAACACCATATATTTT.

The V call is TRBV5-1, the J call TRBJ1-1; D is unresolved. Trimming removed 7 bases from V and 3 bases from J, with 13 bases in between. CDR1 and CDR2 from the germline V gene are SGHRS and YFSETQ. The CDR3 spans 13 residues. Written as DNA, the CDR3 is TGCGCCAGCGGTTTGGCCGGGGACACTGAAGCTTTCTTT. As protein: CASGLAGDTEAFF.

The gene calls are TRBV27 and TRBJ2-7; TRBD1 agrees at 9 bases. The CDR3 length is 14 residues. The junction had 4 bases not matched to a gene; V was cut back by 7 bases and J by 0 bases. The germline gives CDR1 MNHEY, CDR2 SMNVEV (reference sequence). The CDR3 reads CASKTGGSSYEQYF. The CDR3 DNA reads TGTGCCAGCAAGACAGGGGGGAGCTCCTACGAGCAGTACTTC.

The CDR3, as DNA: TGTGCCACCAGTGATTTTGGGACAGGGGATGAAGAGACCCAGTACTTC. It codes for CATSDFGTGDEETQYF. The chain recombines TRBV24-1 with TRBJ2-5; 10 bases agree with TRBD1. The V segment lost 1 base and the J segment 3 bases; nucleotides outside the gene matches: 4. Germline V lookup: CDR1 KGHDR, CDR2 SFDVKD. CDR3 length: 16 amino acids.

The J gene is TRBJ1-1, the V gene TRBV6-5, with TRBD1 as a possible D gene (5 bases). The germline V gene encodes CDR1 MNHEY and CDR2 SVGAGI. Between the trimmed V and J ends, which lost 4 bases and 0 bases, there was a span of 15 bases. The CDR3 contains 16 residues. The CDR3 bases are TGTGCCAGCAGTTCTCCCGCCGGGACGGTGAACACTGAAGCTTTCTTT. This sequence encodes CASSSPAGTVNTEAFF.

CDR3 DNA sequence: TGTGCCAGCAGCTTAGCGCGACAGAGCAATCAGCCCCAGCATTTT. It is translated as CASSLARQSNQPQHF. The chain joins TRBV7-2 to TRBJ1-5, with a tentative D call TRBD1 (5 bases). This CDR3 region has 15 residues. The germline CDR1 and CDR2 sequences are SGHTA and FQGNSA. The V gene lost 0 bases and the J gene lost 1 base, with 7 bases spanning the gap.